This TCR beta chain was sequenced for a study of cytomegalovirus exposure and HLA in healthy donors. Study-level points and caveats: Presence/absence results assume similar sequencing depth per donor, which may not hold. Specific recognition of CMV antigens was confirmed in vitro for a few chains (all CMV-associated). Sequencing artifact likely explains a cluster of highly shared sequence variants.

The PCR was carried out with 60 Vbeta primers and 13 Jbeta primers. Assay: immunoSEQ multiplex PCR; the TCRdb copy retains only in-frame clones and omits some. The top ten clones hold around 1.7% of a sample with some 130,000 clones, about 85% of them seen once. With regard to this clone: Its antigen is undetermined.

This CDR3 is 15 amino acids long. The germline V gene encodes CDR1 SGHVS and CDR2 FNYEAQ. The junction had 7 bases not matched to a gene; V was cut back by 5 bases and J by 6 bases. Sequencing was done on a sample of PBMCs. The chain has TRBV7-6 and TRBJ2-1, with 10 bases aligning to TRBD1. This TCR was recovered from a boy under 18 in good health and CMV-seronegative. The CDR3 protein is CASSLDRGRGNEQFF. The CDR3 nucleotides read TGTGCCAGCAGCCTTGACAGGGGGCGAGGCAATGAGCAGTTCTTC.